The clone carrying this TCR beta chain was seen a handful of times. Its antigen is unidentified. Unique molecular identifiers were present on the cDNA, which also gained a universal primer site by template switching. TCRdb re-derived calls from the 5' RACE reads in MiXCR, one entry per CDR3 protein. The sample lists around 1.7 million distinct CDR3 sequences, about 32% occurring once. This sample was taken from a study of identical twins. Study-level results: Within cord blood, abundant beta clonotypes carried fewer insertions, but memory repertoires showed no such trend.

The receptor comes from a newborn girl in good health. Sequencing was done on a sample of cord blood.

The CDR3 region is CASSLQADFHGYTF. DNA of the CDR3: TGTGCCAGCAGCTTACAGGCTGACTTTCATGGCTACACCTTC. V and J are TRBV7-2 and TRBJ1-2; D gene unclear. The V end lost 2 bases, the J end lost 6 bases, and 13 bases lay between the germline ends. There are 14 residues in the CDR3. CDR1 is SGHTA, CDR2 FQGNSA, per germline.